The next 24 T cell receptor beta chains were all read from a single sample in a study of blood T cell repertoires in COVID-19. Measured with immunoSEQ multiplex PCR; TCRdb has only the in-frame clones, and not every one. The sample has around 330,000 clones; about 89% are singletons. Sequencing was carried out using PBMCs or T cells enriched from blood (not recorded which). These receptors all stem from a man between 60 and 75 years old who had recovered from COVID-19.

The genes are TRBV5-6 and TRBJ2-5, with 7 positions matching TRBD1. The CDR3 consists of 16 residues. Germline values: CDR1 SGHDT, CDR2 YYEEEE. Trimming took 6 bases from V and 3 from J; bases not matched to a gene: 14. CDR3 residues: CASTSQGQRVKETQYF. DNA for the CDR3: TGTGCCAGCACCAGCCAGGGACAGCGAGTAAAAGAGACCCAGTACTTC.

V usage is TRBV28 and J usage is TRBJ1-2; D not certain. This CDR3 contains 14 residues. CDR1 and CDR2 (germline): MDHEN, SYDVKM. Between the trimmed V and J ends, which lost 2 bases and 4 bases, there was a span of 11 bases. CDR3 sequence: CASSLLPSVYGYTF. CDR3 nucleotide sequence: TGTGCCAGCAGTTTACTCCCCTCCGTCTATGGCTACACCTTC.

V gene TRBV28 combines with J gene TRBJ2-2; 9 nucleotides align to TRBD1. The CDR3 spans 14 residues. V was pared by 5 bases and J by 7 bases, with 5 bases of the junction left unmatched. Germline V gene data show CDR1 as MDHEN and CDR2 as SYDVKM. The CDR3 protein is CASSPQGAGGELFF. The CDR3 coding sequence is TGTGCCAGCAGTCCACAGGGGGCGGGCGGGGAGCTGTTTTTT.

The chain carries TRBV6-5 and TRBJ2-7; D may be TRBD2 (5 bases). Germline-derived CDR1 and CDR2 are MNHEY and SVGAGI. The CDR3 has 13 residues. Trimming removed 0 bases from V and 6 bases from J, with 9 bases in between. Written as DNA, the CDR3 is TGTGCCAGCAGTTACTCGACGGGGTTCGAGCAGTACTTC. Its protein product is CASSYSTGFEQYF.

This clone was counted a single time. This chain joins TRBV5-1 and TRBJ1-2; 9 nucleotides agree with TRBD1. The CDR3 has 18 amino acids. Looked up from germline, CDR1 is SGHRS and CDR2 is YFSETQ. V was clipped by 4 bases and J by 2 bases; unmatched bases: 15. The CDR3 bases are TGCGCCAGCAGCCTGTCCCTGAAACAGGGGGCGCAGAACTATGGCTACACCTTC. It is translated as CASSLSLKQGAQNYGYTF.

The chain uses TRBV3-1 (or the pseudogene TRBV3-2) and TRBJ2-1, with TRBD2 identical over 7 bases. This CDR3 contains 17 residues. Trimming took 1 base from V and 3 from J; bases not matched to a gene: 9. CDR1 LGHDT and CDR2 YNNKEL come from the germline V gene (reference sequence). The CDR3 DNA sequence: TGTGCCAGCAGCCAAGCTCCCGGGACTATAAACTACAATGAGCAGTTCTTC. Translating gives CASSQAPGTINYNEQFF.

As DNA, the CDR3 is TGTGCCAGTAGTATAGCGCGACTAGCGGGAGTAAATGAGCAGTTCTTC. Translating it yields CASSIARLAGVNEQFF. This chain connects TRBV19 to TRBJ2-1; 12 bases are shared with TRBD2. V shed 1 base, J shed 7 bases, and the junction held 5 bases outside the gene matches. Per the germline V gene, CDR1 is LNHDA and CDR2 is SQIVND (reference sequence). There are 16 residues in the CDR3.

This sequence joins TRBV21-1 and TRBJ1-1; the D call TRBD1 from the table was never checked on the DNA. TRBV21-1 is a pseudogene segment. This CDR3 spans 16 amino acids. DNA for the CDR3: TGTGCCAGCAGCAAAGCGGACAGGAAACTGAACACTGAAGCTTTCTTT. It encodes CASSKADRKLNTEAFF.

The count of this clone is one. This sequence joins TRBV5-1 and TRBJ2-7, with 11 bases aligning to TRBD2. This CDR3 has 15 amino acids. The trim removed 6 bases at V and 6 bases at J, leaving 11 bases unmatched. Germline loops: CDR1 SGHRS, CDR2 YFSETQ. CDR3 amino acids: CASTYIAGGPREQYF. The CDR3 DNA sequence: TGCGCCAGCACCTACATAGCGGGAGGGCCTCGCGAGCAGTACTTC.

The chain couples TRBV5-5 to TRBJ1-2; D is uncertain. Trimming left V 0 bases short and J 8 bases short, with 11 bases between. This CDR3 region has 13 residues. CDR1 SGHKS and CDR2 YYEKEE come from the germline V gene (reference sequence). The CDR3 sequence is CASSLEVEEGYTF. CDR3 sequence (DNA): TGTGCCAGCAGCTTGGAGGTGGAGGAAGGCTACACCTTC.

This clone has more than one count but fewer than ten. The chain employs TRBV10-1 and TRBJ2-5; 8 bases match TRBD2. The CDR3 consists of 13 residues. Unmatched junction bases numbered 4, after V lost 6 bases and J lost 4 bases. Looked up from germline, CDR1 is WNHNN and CDR2 is SYGVQD (reference sequence). The CDR3 sequence is CASSRAGVETQYF. The CDR3 coding sequence is TGCGCCAGCAGCCGAGCGGGAGTAGAGACCCAGTACTTC.

The V gene is TRBV5-1, the J gene TRBJ2-7; 13 nucleotides agree with TRBD2. V was pared by 4 bases and J by 2 bases, with 3 bases of the junction left unmatched. Germline assignment: CDR1 SGHRS and CDR2 YFSETQ. The CDR3 has 15 amino acids. In DNA form, the CDR3 reads TGCGCCAGCAGCGACGGACTAGCGGGGGCCTACGAGCAGTACTTC. Residues: CASSDGLAGAYEQYF.

For the CDR3, the DNA is TGTGCCAGCAGCAGAGGGGGAAGACTAACCTACGAGCAGTACTTC. Its translation: CASSRGGRLTYEQYF. This chain joins TRBV2 and TRBJ2-7, with D tentatively TRBD1 (6 bases). Trimming pared 6 bases from V and 2 bases from J, leaving 17 bases between. The CDR3 extends over 15 amino acids. Germline lookup yields CDR1 SNHLY and CDR2 FYNNEI.

The J gene is TRBJ1-5, the V gene TRBV18; 12 bases align to TRBD1. The length of the CDR3 is 18 residues. Germline lookup yields CDR1 KGHSH and CDR2 LQKENI. V was pared by 3 bases and J by 4 bases, with 10 bases of the junction left unmatched. In DNA form, the CDR3 reads TGTGCCAGCTCACCCGGGACAGGGGGCTCGTTAGGGAATCAGCCCCAGCATTTT. Protein product: CASSPGTGGSLGNQPQHF.

The chain uses TRBV18 and TRBJ1-4; 7 positions match TRBD1. The CDR3 is 18 amino acids. V was pared by 6 bases and J by 5 bases, with 18 bases of the junction left unmatched. The germline gives CDR1 KGHSH, CDR2 LQKENI. This CDR3 reads CASSTQQGQAALNEKLFF. The CDR3 DNA reads as TGTGCCAGCTCCACGCAGCAAGGACAGGCCGCGCTGAATGAAAAACTGTTTTTT.

V is TRBV19 and J is TRBJ2-1; D is uncertain. V lost 3 bases, J lost 0 bases, and 9 bases lay in between. Germline V gives CDR1 LNHDA, CDR2 SQIVND (reference sequence). CDR3 size: 15 residues. The CDR3 is CASSMNANSYNEQFF. The CDR3, as DNA: TGTGCCAGTAGTATGAACGCGAACTCCTACAATGAGCAGTTCTTC.

The chain has TRBV20-1 and TRBJ1-1; D is possibly TRBD1 (5 bases). V dropped 3 bases and J dropped 1 base, with 12 bases sitting between them. The CDR3 extends over 14 amino acids. In germline, CDR1 is DFQATT, CDR2 SNEGSKA (reference sequence). CDR3 DNA sequence: TGCAGTGCTAGTATAGACAGCCGGAACACTGAAGCTTTCTTT. It is translated as CSASIDSRNTEAFF.

Concerning this clone: This specimen includes other DNA sequences encoding the same CDR3. This chain connects TRBV7-2 to TRBJ1-1, with D unclear. Germline CDR1 SGHTA, CDR2 FQGNSA. CDR3 length: 15 amino acids. V shed 0 bases and J shed 4 bases, with 12 bases lying between them. CDR3 residues: CASSLAEGMGTEAFF. For the CDR3, the DNA is TGTGCCAGCAGCTTAGCGGAGGGAATGGGCACTGAAGCTTTCTTT.

Details on this clone: At one of its ends the junction is not consistent with the germline gene, which may arise from a read error. The V gene is TRBV29-1, the J gene TRBJ1-1; D unresolved. The CDR3 covers 13 residues. CDR1 is SQVTM and CDR2 is ANQGSEA in the germline V gene. The CDR3: CSVKDTLNTEAFF. CDR3 DNA: TGCAGCGTTAAAGACACTTTGAACACTGAAGCTTTCTTT.

This sequence joins TRBV5-1 and TRBJ2-3, with D possibly matching TRBD1 (5 bases). The V and J ends lost 1 base and 1 base respectively, with 10 bases between them. The V gene's germline CDR1 is SGHRS and CDR2 YFSETQ. The CDR3 has 15 residues. CDR3 protein: CASSLSGPGTDTQYF. The CDR3 DNA is TGCGCCAGCAGCTTGTCAGGGCCGGGCACAGATACGCAGTATTTT.

The genes are TRBV5-4 and TRBJ2-1; D remains unclear. Germline values: CDR1 SGHNT, CDR2 YYREEE (reference sequence). The CDR3 is 13 residues long. The V and J ends lost 0 bases and 2 bases respectively, with 3 bases between them. CDR3 nucleotide sequence: TGTGCCAGCAGCTTGGAGCCCTACAATGAGCAGTTCTTC. This gives the protein CASSLEPYNEQFF.

V is TRBV4-3 and J is TRBJ2-7; D not certain. CDR1 and CDR2 (germline): LGHNA, YSLEER. Trimming pared 1 base from V and 6 bases from J, leaving 10 bases between. CDR3 size: 13 residues. CDR3 sequence: CASSQVSRSEQYF. As DNA, the CDR3 is TGCGCCAGCAGCCAAGTTTCCAGAAGCGAGCAGTACTTC.

In its sample, this clone was seen once. The chain joins TRBV2 to TRBJ2-1; D might be TRBD2 (6 bases). Deletions cut 4 bases from V and 0 bases from J, with 13 bases between. This CDR3 spans 16 amino acids. CDR1 is SNHLY and CDR2 is FYNNEI in the germline V gene. This chain's CDR3 is CASSGLVGSSYNEQFF. The CDR3 DNA follows: TGTGCCAGCAGTGGACTAGTTGGGAGCTCCTACAATGAGCAGTTCTTC.

The chain recombines TRBV24-1 with TRBJ2-7, with D maybe TRBD2 (7 bases). Trimming removed 4 bases at V and 3 bases at J, with 15 bases between. Per germline, CDR1 KGHDR and CDR2 SFDVKD. The CDR3 is made up of 15 amino acids. For the CDR3, the DNA is TGTGCCACCAGTGACGGGGGGCAGGGGAACTACGAGCAGTACTTC. Translating gives CATSDGGQGNYEQYF.